The sequence of this TCR beta chain was determined in a study of beta chain features in type 1 diabetes listed by TCRdb under 2018. Regarding the research as a whole: Patients and healthy donors did not differ in mean age, gender distribution, total cell number or subset yield. A total of 107,917,701 sorted cells were examined across all samples, and the number of cells per subset was strongly correlated with RNA yield. The study compared TCRB repertoires of sorted circulating CD4+ T cell subsets between recently diagnosed type 1 diabetes patients and matched healthy donors. Regulatory and stem cell-like memory subsets were obtained from only 8 patients and roughly eight healthy donors, while naive and central memory subsets were obtained from all 30 or so donors. Here is what the overall study found, with its caveats: Fewer insertions and more nucleotide deletions at VDJ recombination sites were observed in patients with type 1 diabetes, implying thymic rearrangement abnormalities. Type 1 diabetes patients showed a moderate but significant shortening of TCRB CDR3 length in all four CD4+ subsets. Because the HLA sub-analyses included only small numbers of individuals, any influence of HLA type on TCRB rearrangement was left unresolved. Because cDNA was sequenced instead of genomic DNA, highly expressing activated cells could be over-represented, though the groups showed no difference in activation or CD3 levels. Shorter templates might be favored by PCR, yet because patient and control samples were amplified and corrected together, any such skew would affect both groups equally. The naive, central memory and regulatory TCRB repertoires appeared to resemble one another more closely among patients than among healthy donors.

A single peripheral blood draw of about 116 mL on average was collected from each donor into heparinised tubes. A BD FACSAria II was used to sort naive, central memory, regulatory and stem cell-like memory CD4+ T cells with a panel that included CD45RO, CCR7, CD25, CD127, CD95 and CD27. Purity was above 95% for every sorted population. PBMCs were separated immediately by Lymphoprep density gradient centrifugation and were stained directly, without being cultured. So that batch effects would be minimized, each experiment stained and sorted samples in pairs, pairing one healthy donor with one patient. The entire isolated RNA was reverse transcribed using the High Capacity cDNA Reverse Transcription Kit, and thus expressed TCRB transcripts were sequenced. Deep immunoSEQ sequencing was applied to naive, central memory and regulatory T cell samples, giving an average of approximately 4 million total reads per sample. Sorted cells were lysed in RLT buffer, and RNA was extracted using DNase-treated RNeasy Micro or Mini kits according to cell number. Each cell subset was processed on its own to prevent cross-contamination, while patient and healthy donor samples were processed together. Using the immunoSEQ multiplex PCR, TCRB sequences were amplified from cDNA into 87-bp fragments spanning the CDR3 region. The amplicons were sequenced using the Illumina HiSeq platform. From the authors' description of their analysis: Synthetic template baselines were used to correct PCR bias computationally, reads within Hamming distance 2 were collapsed, and singletons that could not be merged were discarded. Reads were aligned against IMGT so that V, D and J genes, CDR3 length and insertions or deletions at six rearrangement sites could be assigned. Within each subset, clonotype counts were normalized to sorted cell number, after which true diversity and Gini coefficients were computed with the tcR R package. Repertoire sharing was quantified using the overlap coefficient calculated on TCRB nucleotide sequences. As a proxy for the pre-selection repertoire, out-of-frame TCRB sequences from naive cells were analyzed. TCRdb took this table from immuneACCESS and kept in-frame rearrangements with V and J called. Such tables lack part of the clones; where checked against another copy, unresolved V genes explain under half of the gap, and the rest is unexplained. V and J calls and clone size are as listed in that table; D and trimming were resolved from the DNA. Present in this sample are about 160,000 clones, almost 65% of which were seen just once. Roughly 0.092% of the sample comes from the top ten.

Notes on this clone: Its antigen remains unidentified. No qualities accompany the bases; no much larger clone lies one base away.

For CDR1 and CDR2, the germline V gene (reference sequence) lists LNHDA and SQIVND. Including cysteine and phenylalanine, the CDR3 has 13 amino acids. The only DNA kept is the CDR3, 39 bases in frame from the first base. Trimming costs V 9 bases and J 1 base, and their ends lie 11 bases apart. This TCR derives from a man between 25 and 39 years old with type 1 diabetes. The specimen was naive CD4+ T cells from blood. Explained via the paper, the cell subset or site label denotes: true naive CD4+ T cells. This chain is built from TRBV19 and TRBJ2-3; the D region possibly corresponds to TRBD2 (6 bases align). CDR3 protein: CASDPGGTDTQYF. The nucleotides are TGTGCCAGCGACCCGGGGGGCACAGATACGCAGTATTTT.